This T cell receptor beta chain was captured by sequencing in a study of shared clonotypes between healthy human individuals. Study results and caveats: Some naive CD4 clonotypes, about 5.5%, turned up in common across several donors.

Naive CD8 cells comprised CD45RO-negative, CCR7-positively selected cells, excluding terminally differentiated effector memory CD45RA+ cells. The assay used deep level. Original data processing: Without quality scores, immunoSEQ junctional reads could not be filtered like full-length reads. Repertoires were generated with immunoSEQ multiplex PCR, while TCRdb's copy carries only in-frame clones and drops some. Clone size and V and J calls were adopted from that table, with D and trimming inferred from the DNA. Of about 680,000 clones detected, under 95% appear once; the ten largest clones hold approximately 22%. About this clone itself: Its antigen is undetermined.

The V end was cut by 2 bases, the J end by 1 base, with 9 bases between. The CDR3 has 14 amino acids. The germline V gene encodes CDR1 SQVTM and CDR2 ANQGSEA. Sequencing input: naive CD8+ T cells sorted from blood. This receptor was taken from a man aged 25-45 years in good health. V gene TRBV29-1 combines with J gene TRBJ2-1; D possibly corresponds to TRBD2 (6 bases). This CDR3 is CSVEFAGSYNEQFF. The CDR3 coding sequence is TGCAGCGTTGAATTTGCGGGATCCTACAATGAGCAGTTCTTC.